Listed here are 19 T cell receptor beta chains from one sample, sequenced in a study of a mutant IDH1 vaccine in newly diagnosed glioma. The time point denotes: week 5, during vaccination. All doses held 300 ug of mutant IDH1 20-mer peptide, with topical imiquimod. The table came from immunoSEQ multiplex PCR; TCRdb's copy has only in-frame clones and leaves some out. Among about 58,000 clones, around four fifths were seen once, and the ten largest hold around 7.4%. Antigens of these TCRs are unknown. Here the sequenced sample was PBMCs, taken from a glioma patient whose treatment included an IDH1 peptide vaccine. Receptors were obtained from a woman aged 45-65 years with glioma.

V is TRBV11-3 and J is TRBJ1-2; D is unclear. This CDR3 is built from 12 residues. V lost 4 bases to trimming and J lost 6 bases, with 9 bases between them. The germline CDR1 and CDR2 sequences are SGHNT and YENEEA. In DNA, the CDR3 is TGTGCCAGCAGCTCGGAAGGGAATGGCTACACCTTC. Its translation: CASSSEGNGYTF.

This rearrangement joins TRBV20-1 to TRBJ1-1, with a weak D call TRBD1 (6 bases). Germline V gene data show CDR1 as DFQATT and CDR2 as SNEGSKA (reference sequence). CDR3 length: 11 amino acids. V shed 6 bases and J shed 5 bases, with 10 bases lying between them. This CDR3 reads CSAYRVTEAFF. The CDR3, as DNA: TGCAGTGCATACAGGGTAACTGAAGCTTTCTTT.

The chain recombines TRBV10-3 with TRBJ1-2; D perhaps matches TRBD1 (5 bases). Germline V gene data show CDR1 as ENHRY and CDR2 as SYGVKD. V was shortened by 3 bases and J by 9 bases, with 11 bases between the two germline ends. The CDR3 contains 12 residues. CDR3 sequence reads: CAISERGASYTF. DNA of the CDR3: TGTGCCATCAGTGAAAGGGGCGCGAGCTACACCTTC.

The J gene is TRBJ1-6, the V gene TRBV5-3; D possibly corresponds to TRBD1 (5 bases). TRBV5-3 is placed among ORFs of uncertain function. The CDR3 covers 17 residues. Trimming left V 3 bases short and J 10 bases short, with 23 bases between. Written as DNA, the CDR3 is TGTGCCAGAAGCTGTTGGAACGCCAAGGCGGGGGGATCACCCCTCCACTTT. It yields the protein CARSCWNAKAGGSPLHF.

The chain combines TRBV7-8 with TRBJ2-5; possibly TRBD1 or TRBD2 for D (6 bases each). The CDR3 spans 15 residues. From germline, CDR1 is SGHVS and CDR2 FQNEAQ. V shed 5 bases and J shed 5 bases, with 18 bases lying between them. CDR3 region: CASSLNRGARETQYF. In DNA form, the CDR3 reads TGTGCCAGCAGCCTGAATAGGGGGGCGCGGGAGACCCAGTACTTC.

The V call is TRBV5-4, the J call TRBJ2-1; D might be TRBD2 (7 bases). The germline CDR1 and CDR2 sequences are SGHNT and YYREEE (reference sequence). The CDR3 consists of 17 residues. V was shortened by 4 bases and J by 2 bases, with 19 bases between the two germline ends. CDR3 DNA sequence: TGTGCCAGCAGCAATCCCATGGTGGGGGGGCCCTACAATGAGCAGTTCTTC. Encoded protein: CASSNPMVGGPYNEQFF.

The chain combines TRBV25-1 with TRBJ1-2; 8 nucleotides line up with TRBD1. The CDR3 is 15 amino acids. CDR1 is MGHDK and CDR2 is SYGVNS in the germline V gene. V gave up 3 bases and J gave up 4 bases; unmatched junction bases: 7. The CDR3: CASSDPTGQGYGYTF. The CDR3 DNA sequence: TGTGCCAGCAGTGATCCCACCGGACAGGGCTATGGCTACACCTTC.

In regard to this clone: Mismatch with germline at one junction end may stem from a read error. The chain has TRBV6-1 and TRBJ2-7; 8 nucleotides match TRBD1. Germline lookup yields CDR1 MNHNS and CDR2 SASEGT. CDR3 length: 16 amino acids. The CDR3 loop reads CASSEAPWDRSSYLHF. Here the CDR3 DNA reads TGTGCCAGCAGTGAAGCGCCCTGGGACAGGAGCTCATACCTGCACTTC.

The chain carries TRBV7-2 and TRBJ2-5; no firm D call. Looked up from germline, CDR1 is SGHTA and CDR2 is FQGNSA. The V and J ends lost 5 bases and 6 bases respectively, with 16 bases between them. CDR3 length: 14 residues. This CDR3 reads CASSPSEAAKTQYF. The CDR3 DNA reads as TGTGCCAGCAGCCCCAGTGAGGCCGCAAAGACCCAGTACTTC. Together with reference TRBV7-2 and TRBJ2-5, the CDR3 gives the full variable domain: GAGVSQSPSNKVTEKGKDVELRCDPISGHTALYWYRQSLGQGLEFLIYFQGNSAPDKSGLPSDRFSAERTGGSVSTLTIQRTQQEDSAVYLCASSPSEAAKTQYFGPGTRLLVL.

CDR3 DNA sequence: TGCGCCAGCAGCTTCGCGGGACAGCACACAGATACGCAGTATTTT. This gives the protein CASSFAGQHTDTQYF. The rearrangement links TRBV5-1 to TRBJ2-3; maybe TRBD1 (7 bases). Per germline, CDR1 SGHRS and CDR2 YFSETQ. Trimming took 2 bases from V and 2 from J, leaving 12 bases between them. The CDR3 length is 15 residues.

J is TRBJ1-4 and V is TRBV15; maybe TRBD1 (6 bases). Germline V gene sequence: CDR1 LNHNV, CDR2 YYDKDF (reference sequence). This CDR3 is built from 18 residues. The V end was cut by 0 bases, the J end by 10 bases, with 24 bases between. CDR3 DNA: TGTGCCACCAGCAGAGATCTTCCTGGGGGGGCAGGGGAAGGAAAACTGTTTTTT. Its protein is CATSRDLPGGAGEGKLFF.

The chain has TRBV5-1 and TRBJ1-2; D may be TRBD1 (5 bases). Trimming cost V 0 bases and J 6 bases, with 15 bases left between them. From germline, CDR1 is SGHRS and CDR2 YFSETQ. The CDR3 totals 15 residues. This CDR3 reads CASSLAAGGRDGYTF. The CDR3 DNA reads TGCGCCAGCAGCTTGGCCGCGGGGGGTCGCGATGGCTACACCTTC.

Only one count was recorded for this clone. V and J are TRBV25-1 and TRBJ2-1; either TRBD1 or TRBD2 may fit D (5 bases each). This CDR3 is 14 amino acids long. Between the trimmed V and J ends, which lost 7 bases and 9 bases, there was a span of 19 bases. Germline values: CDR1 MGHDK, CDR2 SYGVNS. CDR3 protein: CASTNRDPPREQFF. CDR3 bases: TGTGCCAGCACCAACCGGGACCCCCCACGTGAGCAGTTCTTC.

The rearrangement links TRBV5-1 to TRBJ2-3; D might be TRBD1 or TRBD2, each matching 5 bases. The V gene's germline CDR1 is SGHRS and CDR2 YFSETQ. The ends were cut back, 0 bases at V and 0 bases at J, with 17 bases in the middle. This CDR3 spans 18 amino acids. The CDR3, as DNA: TGCGCCAGCAGCTTGGGCAACCGGGGCGTTTCTAGCACAGATACGCAGTATTTT. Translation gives CASSLGNRGVSSTDTQYF.

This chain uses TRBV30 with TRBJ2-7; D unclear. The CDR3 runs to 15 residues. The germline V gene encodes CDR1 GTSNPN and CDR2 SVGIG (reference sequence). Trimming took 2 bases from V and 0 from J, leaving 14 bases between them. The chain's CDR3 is CAWSPRWQISYEQYF. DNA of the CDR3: TGTGCCTGGAGTCCCCGCTGGCAGATCTCCTACGAGCAGTACTTC. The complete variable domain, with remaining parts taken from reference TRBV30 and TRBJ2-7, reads SQTIHQWPATLVQPVGSPLSLECTVEGTSNPNLYWYRQAAGRGLQLLFYSVGIGQISSEVPQNLSASRPQDRQFILSSKKLLLSDSGFYLCAWSPRWQISYEQYFGPGTRLTVT.

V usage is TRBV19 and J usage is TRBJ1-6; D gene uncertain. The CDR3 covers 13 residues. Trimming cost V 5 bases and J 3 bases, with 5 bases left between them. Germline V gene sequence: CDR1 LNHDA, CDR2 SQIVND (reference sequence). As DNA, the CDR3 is TGTGCCAGTAGTTCAAGCTATAATTCACCCCTCCACTTT. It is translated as CASSSSYNSPLHF.

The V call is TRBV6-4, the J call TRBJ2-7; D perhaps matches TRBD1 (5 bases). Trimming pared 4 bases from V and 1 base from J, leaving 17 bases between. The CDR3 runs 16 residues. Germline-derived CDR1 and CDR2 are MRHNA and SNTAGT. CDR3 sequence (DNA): TGTGCCAGCAGTGGAACAGGTTTAAGCATATCCTACGAGCAGTACTTC. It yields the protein CASSGTGLSISYEQYF.

The CDR3 sequence: CASTAGTPGGYTF. CDR3 bases: TGTGCCAGCACCGCCGGGACCCCCGGGGGCTACACCTTC. The chain is built from TRBV28 and TRBJ1-2; perhaps TRBD1 as D (5 bases). V lost 7 bases and J lost 8, with 17 bases in between. CDR1 MDHEN and CDR2 SYDVKM come from the germline V gene. The CDR3 consists of 13 residues.

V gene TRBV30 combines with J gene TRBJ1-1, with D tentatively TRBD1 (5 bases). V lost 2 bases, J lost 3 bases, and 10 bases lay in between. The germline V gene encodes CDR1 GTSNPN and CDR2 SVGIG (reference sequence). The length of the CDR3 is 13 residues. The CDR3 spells CAWSPFRDTEAFF. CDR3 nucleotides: TGTGCCTGGAGTCCTTTCAGGGACACTGAAGCTTTCTTT.